The TCR beta chain described here comes from a study of cytomegalovirus exposure and HLA in healthy donors. Study outcomes and limitations: The majority of CMV-associated TCR beta chains were reported as apparently HLA-restricted in a later analysis.

PCR amplification relied on 60 Vbeta primers (plus 13 Jbeta primers). The table came from immunoSEQ multiplex PCR; TCRdb's copy has only in-frame clones and leaves some out. The sample has around 190,000 clones, almost 85% seen once; the top ten hold approximately 0.51%. Points on this clone: No antigen is known for it.

CDR1 and CDR2 (germline): MNHEY, SMNVEV (reference sequence). CDR3 length equals 16 residues. Trimming took off 5 bases at V and 3 bases at J, with 17 bases between the two ends. The specimen was PBMCs. This clonotype was sampled from a woman aged 45-60 years in good health and CMV-seronegative. The V and J genes are TRBV27 and TRBJ2-1; maybe TRBD1 (7 bases). In nucleotides, the CDR3 is TGTGCCAGCAGTCCATCAGGGGGGAGCTTCTACAATGAGCAGTTCTTC. Translating gives CASSPSGGSFYNEQFF.